Given below is one T cell receptor beta chain in context. UMI labels and 5' RACE were used to prepare the TRB cDNA libraries. TCRdb reanalyzed the 5' RACE reads and collapses them to one entry per CDR3 protein, without DNA. The ten top clones account for about 1.5%, within a sample of 65,000 to 85,000 distinct CDR3 sequences. The data were obtained in a study of CXCR3-negative and CXCR3-positive naive CD8 T cells. Germline V gene data show CDR1 as SGHTA and CDR2 as FQGTGA. The CDR3 consists of 15 residues. Cells classed as naive CD8+ T cells were CD45RO-CCR7+CD27+CD95-. The chain uses TRBV7-3 and TRBJ1-1; the TCRdb call, TRBD1, lacks DNA for checking. This receptor was identified in a human donor in good health. Some clones in this sample may be carry-over from other donors' samples. What was sequenced was naive CXCR3- CD8+ T cells from blood. Indicated subset: CD45RO-CCR7+CD27+CD95- naive CD8+ T cells lacking CXCR3 (TNR3-). CDR3 protein: CASSSSGTGYTEAFF.